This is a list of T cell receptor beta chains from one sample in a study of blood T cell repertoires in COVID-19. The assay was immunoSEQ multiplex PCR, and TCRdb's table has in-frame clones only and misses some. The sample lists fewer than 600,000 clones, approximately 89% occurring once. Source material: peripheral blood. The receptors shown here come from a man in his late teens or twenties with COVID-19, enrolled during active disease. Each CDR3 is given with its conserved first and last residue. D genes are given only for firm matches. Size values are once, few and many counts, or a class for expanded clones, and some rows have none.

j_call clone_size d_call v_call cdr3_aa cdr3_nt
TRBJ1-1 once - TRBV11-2 CASVLLTGSTEAFF TGTGCCAGCGTCCTTTTAACAGGGAGCACTGAAGCTTTCTTT
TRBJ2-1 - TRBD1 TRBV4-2 CASSQEPTGGNNEQFF TGTGCCAGCAGCCAAGAGCCCACAGGGGGGAACAATGAGCAGTTCTTC
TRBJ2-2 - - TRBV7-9 CASSLVGTSSGELFF TGTGCCAGCAGCTTAGTGGGTACTAGTTCCGGGGAGCTGTTTTTT
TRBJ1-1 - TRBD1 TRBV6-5 CASSYSDRGFGEAFF TGTGCCAGCAGTTACTCGGACAGGGGGTTCGGTGAAGCTTTCTTT
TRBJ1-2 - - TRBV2 CASSELYRQNQYGYTF TGTGCCAGCAGTGAATTATATAGACAGAACCAGTATGGCTACACCTTC
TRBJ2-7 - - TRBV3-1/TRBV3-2 CASSQGSSTYEQYF TGTGCCAGCAGCCAAGGCTCCTCTACCTACGAGCAGTACTTC
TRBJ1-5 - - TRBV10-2 CASSEHNQPQHF TGCGCCAGCAGTGAGCACAATCAGCCCCAGCATTTT
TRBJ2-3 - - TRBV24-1 CATSGKRRSTDTQYF TGTGCCACCAGTGGGAAGCGCCGGAGCACAGATACGCAGTATTTT
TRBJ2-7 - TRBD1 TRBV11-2 CASSSRTGTYEQYF TGTGCCAGCAGCTCTAGGACAGGCACCTACGAGCAGTACTTC
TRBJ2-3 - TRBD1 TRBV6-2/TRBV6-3 CASSYSPGQGTDTQYF TGTGCCAGCAGTTACTCGCCGGGACAGGGCACAGATACGCAGTATTTT
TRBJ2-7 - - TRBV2 CASRAGTTTYEQYF TGTGCCAGCAGAGCCGGGACAACGACCTACGAGCAGTACTTC
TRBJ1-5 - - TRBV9 CASSTGTPNQPQHF TGTGCAAGCAGCACGGGGACACCTAATCAGCCCCAGCATTTT
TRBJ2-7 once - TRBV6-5 CASGAAGQSRQYF TGTGCCAGCGGAGCTGCTGGACAGTCCAGGCAGTACTTC
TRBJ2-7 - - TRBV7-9 CASSSTGIYEQYF TGTGCCAGCAGCTCCACAGGAATCTACGAGCAGTACTTC
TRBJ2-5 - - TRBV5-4 CASSLGSGETQYF TGTGCCAGCAGCTTAGGGAGTGGCGAGACCCAGTACTTC
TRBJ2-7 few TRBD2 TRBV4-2 CASSQTGGTKKPYEQYF TGTGCCAGCAGCCAAACCGGCGGGACTAAGAAGCCCTACGAGCAGTACTTC
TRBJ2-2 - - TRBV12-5 CASGLTDDTGELFF TGTGCTAGTGGTTTGACAGATGACACCGGGGAGCTGTTTTTT
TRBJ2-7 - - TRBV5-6 CASSLSGEQYF TGTGCCAGCAGCTTGTCGGGGGAGCAGTACTTC
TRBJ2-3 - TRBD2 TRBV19 CASRLAGGGDTQYF TGTGCCAGTAGACTAGCGGGAGGGGGTGATACGCAGTATTTT
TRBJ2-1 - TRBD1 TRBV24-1 CATSRDRNNEQFF TGTGCCACCAGCCGGGACAGGAACAATGAGCAGTTCTTC
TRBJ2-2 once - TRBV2 CASSVQGYGELFF TGTGCCAGCAGTGTACAGGGCTACGGGGAGCTGTTTTTT
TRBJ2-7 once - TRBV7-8 CASTSNPQSDSYEQYF TGTGCCAGCACCTCCAACCCCCAGTCTGACTCCTACGAGCAGTACTTC
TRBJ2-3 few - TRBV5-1 CASRFGERGTDTQYF TGCGCCAGCAGATTTGGGGAAAGAGGGACAGATACGCAGTATTTT
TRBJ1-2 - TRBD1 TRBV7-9 CASREGDSPYGYTF TGTGCCAGCAGGGAGGGGGACAGCCCCTATGGCTACACCTTC
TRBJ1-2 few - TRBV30 CAWESQGFYYGYTF TGTGCCTGGGAGTCCCAGGGGTTTTACTATGGCTACACCTTC
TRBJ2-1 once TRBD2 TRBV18 CASSPLVLAGVKNEQFF TGTGCCAGCTCACCCCTGGTTCTAGCGGGAGTGAAAAATGAGCAGTTCTTC
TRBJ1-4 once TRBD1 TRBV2 CASSVLATGGYEKLFF TGTGCCAGCAGTGTTCTGGCGACAGGGGGCTATGAAAAACTGTTTTTT
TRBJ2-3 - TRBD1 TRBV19 CASSSRTGSDTQYF TGTGCCAGTAGTTCGAGGACAGGTTCAGATACGCAGTATTTT